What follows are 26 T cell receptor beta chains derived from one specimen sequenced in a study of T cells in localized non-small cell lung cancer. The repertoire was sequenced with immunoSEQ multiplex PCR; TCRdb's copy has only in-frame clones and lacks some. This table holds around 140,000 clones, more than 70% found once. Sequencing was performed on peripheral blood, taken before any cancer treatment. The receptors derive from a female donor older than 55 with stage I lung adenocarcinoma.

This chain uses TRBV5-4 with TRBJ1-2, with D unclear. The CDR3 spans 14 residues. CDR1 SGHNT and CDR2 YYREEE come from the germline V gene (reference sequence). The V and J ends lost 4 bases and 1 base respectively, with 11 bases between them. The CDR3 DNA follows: TGTGCCAGCAGCCCCGCCGGACTTAACTATGGCTACACCTTC. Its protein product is CASSPAGLNYGYTF.

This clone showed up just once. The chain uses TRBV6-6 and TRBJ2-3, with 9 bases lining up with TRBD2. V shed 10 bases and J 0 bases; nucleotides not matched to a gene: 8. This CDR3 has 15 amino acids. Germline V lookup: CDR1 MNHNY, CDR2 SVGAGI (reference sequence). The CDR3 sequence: CATRRLAASTDTQYF. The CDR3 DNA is TGTGCCACCAGACGACTAGCGGCAAGCACAGATACGCAGTATTTT.

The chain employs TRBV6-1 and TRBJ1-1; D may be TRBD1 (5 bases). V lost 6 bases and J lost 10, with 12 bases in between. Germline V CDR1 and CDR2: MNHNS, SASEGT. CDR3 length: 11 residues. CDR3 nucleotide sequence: TGTGCCAGCAGAGACCGACAGCCAGCTTTCTTT. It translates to CASRDRQPAFF.

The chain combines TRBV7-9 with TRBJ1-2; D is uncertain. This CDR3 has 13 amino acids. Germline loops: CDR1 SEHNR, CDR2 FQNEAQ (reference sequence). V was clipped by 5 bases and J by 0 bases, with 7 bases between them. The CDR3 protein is CASSRWANYGYTF. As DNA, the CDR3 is TGTGCCAGCAGCCGGTGGGCTAACTATGGCTACACCTTC.

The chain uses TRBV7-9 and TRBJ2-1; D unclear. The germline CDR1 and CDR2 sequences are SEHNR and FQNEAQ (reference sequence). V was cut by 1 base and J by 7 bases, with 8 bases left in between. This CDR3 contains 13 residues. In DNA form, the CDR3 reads TGTGCCAGCAGCTTAGGTGTCGGGAATGAGCAGTTCTTC. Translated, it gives CASSLGVGNEQFF.

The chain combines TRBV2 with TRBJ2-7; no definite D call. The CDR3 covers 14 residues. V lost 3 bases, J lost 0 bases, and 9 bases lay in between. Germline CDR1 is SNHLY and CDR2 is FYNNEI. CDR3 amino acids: CASSEDQSSYEQYF. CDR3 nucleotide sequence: TGTGCCAGCAGTGAGGACCAGAGCTCCTACGAGCAGTACTTC.

CDR3 nucleotide sequence: TGTGCCAGCAGACCGGGACAGCCCTATGGCTACACCTTC. Its translation is CASRPGQPYGYTF. This chain joins TRBV28 and TRBJ1-2, with 7 bases fitting TRBD1. The CDR3 is made up of 13 amino acids. The germline V gene has CDR1 MDHEN and CDR2 SYDVKM. Trimming cost V 6 bases and J 4 bases; bases outside gene matches: 5.

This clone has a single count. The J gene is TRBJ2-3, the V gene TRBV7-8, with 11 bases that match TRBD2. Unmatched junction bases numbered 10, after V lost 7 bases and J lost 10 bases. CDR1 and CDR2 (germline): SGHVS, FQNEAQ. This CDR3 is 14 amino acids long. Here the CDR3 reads CASTQGLAETAQYF. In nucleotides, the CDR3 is TGTGCCAGCACCCAGGGACTAGCGGAAACTGCGCAGTATTTT.

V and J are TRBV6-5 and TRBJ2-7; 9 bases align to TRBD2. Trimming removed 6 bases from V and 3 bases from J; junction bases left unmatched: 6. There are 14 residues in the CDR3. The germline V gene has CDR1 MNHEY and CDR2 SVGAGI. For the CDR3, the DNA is TGTGCCAGCAGGTTTGTAGCGGGAGTCTACGAGCAGTACTTC. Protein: CASRFVAGVYEQYF.

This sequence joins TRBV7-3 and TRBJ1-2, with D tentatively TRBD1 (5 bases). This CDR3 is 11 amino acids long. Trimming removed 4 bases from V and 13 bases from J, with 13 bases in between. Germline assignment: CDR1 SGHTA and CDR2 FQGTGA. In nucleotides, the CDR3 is TGTGCCAGCAGCTCCTACGGGACCCTCACCTTC. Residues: CASSSYGTLTF. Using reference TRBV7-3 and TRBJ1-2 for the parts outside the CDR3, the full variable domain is GAGVSQTPSNKVTEKGKYVELRCDPISGHTALYWYRQSLGQGPEFLIYFQGTGAADDSGLPNDRFFAVRPEGSVSTLKIQRTERGDSAVYLCASSSYGTLTFGSGTRLTVV.

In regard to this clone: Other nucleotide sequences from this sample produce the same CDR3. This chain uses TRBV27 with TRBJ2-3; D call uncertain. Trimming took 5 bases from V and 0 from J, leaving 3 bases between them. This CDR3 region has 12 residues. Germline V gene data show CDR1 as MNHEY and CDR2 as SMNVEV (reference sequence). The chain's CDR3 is CASSPSTDTQYF. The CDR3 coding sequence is TGTGCCAGCAGTCCGAGCACAGATACGCAGTATTTT.

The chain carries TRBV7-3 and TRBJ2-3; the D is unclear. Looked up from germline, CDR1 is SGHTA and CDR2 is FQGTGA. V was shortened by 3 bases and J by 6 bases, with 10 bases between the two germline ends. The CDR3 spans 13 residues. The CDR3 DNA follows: TGTGCCAGCAGCTTCAAAGGTGTGGATACGCAGTATTTT. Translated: CASSFKGVDTQYF.

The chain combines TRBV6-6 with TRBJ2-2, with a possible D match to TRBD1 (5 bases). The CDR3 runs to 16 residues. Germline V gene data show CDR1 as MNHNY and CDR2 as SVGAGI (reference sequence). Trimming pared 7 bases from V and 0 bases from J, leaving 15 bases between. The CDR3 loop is CASKQTGDANTGELFF. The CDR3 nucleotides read TGTGCCAGCAAACAAACAGGAGACGCGAACACCGGGGAGCTGTTTTTT.

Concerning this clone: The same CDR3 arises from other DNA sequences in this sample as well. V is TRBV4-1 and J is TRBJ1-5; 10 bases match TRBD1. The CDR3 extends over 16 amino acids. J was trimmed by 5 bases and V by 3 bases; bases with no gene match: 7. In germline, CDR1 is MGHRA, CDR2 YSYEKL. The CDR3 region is CASSQSPGTGDQPQHF. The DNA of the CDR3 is TGCGCCAGCAGCCAGTCCCCAGGGACAGGGGATCAGCCCCAGCATTTT.

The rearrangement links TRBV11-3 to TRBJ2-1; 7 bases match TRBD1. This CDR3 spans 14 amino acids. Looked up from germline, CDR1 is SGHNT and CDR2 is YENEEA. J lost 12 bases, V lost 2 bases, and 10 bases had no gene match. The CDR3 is CASSLQPSDRVQFF. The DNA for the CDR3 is TGTGCCAGCAGCTTACAGCCCTCAGACAGGGTGCAGTTCTTC.

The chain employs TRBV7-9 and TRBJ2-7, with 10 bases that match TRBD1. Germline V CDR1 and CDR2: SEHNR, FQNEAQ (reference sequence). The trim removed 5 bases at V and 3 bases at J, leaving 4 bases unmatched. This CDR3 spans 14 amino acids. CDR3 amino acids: CASSPGTGDYEQYF. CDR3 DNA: TGTGCCAGCAGCCCCGGGACAGGGGACTACGAGCAGTACTTC.

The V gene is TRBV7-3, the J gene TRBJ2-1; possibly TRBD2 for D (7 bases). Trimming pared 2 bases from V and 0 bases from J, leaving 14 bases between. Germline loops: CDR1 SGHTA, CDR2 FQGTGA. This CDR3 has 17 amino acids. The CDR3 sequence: CASSLAGAASSYNEQFF. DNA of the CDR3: TGTGCCAGCAGCTTAGCGGGGGCAGCAAGCTCCTACAATGAGCAGTTCTTC.

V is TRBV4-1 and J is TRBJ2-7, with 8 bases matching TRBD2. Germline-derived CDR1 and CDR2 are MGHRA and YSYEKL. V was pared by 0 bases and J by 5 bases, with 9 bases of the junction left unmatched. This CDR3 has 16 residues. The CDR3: CASSQDPGLDSNEQYF. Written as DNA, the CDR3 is TGCGCCAGCAGCCAAGACCCGGGACTAGATTCTAACGAGCAGTACTTC.

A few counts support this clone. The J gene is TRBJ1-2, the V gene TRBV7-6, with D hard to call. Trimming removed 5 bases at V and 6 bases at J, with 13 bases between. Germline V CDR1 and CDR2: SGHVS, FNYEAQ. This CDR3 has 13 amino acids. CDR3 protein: CASSRTPGDGYTF. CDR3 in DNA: TGTGCCAGCAGCCGGACCCCTGGAGATGGCTACACCTTC.

As DNA, the CDR3 is TGTGCCAGCAGCTTAACTCCCGCGCAAATAAACAATGAGCAGTTCTTC. Translating gives CASSLTPAQINNEQFF. The chain uses TRBV7-2 and TRBJ2-1; D not resolved. The ends were cut back, 2 bases at V and 5 bases at J, with 16 bases in the middle. The CDR3 length is 16 residues. In germline, CDR1 is SGHTA, CDR2 FQGNSA.

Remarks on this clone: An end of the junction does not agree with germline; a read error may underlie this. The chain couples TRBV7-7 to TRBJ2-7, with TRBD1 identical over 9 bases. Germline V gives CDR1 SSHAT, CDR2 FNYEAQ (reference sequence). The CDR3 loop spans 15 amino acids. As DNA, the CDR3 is TGTGCTAGCAGCCAACGACAGGGGGAGCGTTACGAGCAGTACTTC. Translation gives CASSQRQGERYEQYF.

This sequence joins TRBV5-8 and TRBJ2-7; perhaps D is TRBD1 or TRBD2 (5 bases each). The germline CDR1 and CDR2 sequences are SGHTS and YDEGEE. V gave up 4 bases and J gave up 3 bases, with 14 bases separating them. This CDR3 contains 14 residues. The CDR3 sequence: CASSQRDGLYEQYF. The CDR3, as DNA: TGTGCCAGCAGCCAACGGGACGGACTCTACGAGCAGTACTTC.

The CDR3 bases are TGTGCCAGTAGTATAGGGGAATCTGGCTCCTACAATGAGCAGTTCTTC. Translating it yields CASSIGESGSYNEQFF. The rearrangement joins TRBV19 to TRBJ2-1; D not resolved. V lost 1 base and J lost 0, with 10 bases in between. Germline V CDR1 and CDR2: LNHDA, SQIVND (reference sequence). This CDR3 comprises 16 residues.

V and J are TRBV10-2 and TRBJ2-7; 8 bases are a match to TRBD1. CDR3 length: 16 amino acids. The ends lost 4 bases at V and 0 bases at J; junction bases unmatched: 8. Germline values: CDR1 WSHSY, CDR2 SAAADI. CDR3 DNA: TGCGCCAGCAGTGGGGTTAGGCAGGGGGCCTCCTACGAGCAGTACTTC. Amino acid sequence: CASSGVRQGASYEQYF.

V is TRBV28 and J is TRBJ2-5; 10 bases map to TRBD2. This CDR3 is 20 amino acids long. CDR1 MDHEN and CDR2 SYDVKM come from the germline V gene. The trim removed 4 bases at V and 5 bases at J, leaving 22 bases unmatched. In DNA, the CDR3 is TGTGCCAGCAGTTCCGAAGGGGGGGCCCTGGGAGCGGGAGGGGTGGAGACCCAGTACTTC. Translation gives CASSSEGGALGAGGVETQYF.

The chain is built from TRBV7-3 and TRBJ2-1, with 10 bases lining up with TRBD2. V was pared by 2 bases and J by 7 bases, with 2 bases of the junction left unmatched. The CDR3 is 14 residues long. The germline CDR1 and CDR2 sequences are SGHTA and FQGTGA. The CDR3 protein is CASSLASGSNEQFF. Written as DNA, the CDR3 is TGTGCCAGCAGCTTAGCTAGCGGGAGTAATGAGCAGTTCTTC.